The 30 T cell receptor beta chains presented below share a single source sample, sequenced in a study of cytomegalovirus exposure and HLA in healthy donors. With 60 Vbeta and 13 Jbeta primers, the PCR was carried out. Profiling relied on immunoSEQ multiplex PCR, and the TCRdb table lists in-frame clones only, not all of them. The table records some 150,000 clones, around four fifths of them present only once. Source material: PBMCs. These receptors all stem from a boy younger than 10 in good health and CMV-seronegative.

This clone was detected only once. The chain combines TRBV18 with TRBJ2-7; possible D gene TRBD2, 5 bases. The CDR3 has 15 amino acids. Germline CDR1 is KGHSH and CDR2 is LQKENI. V lost 5 bases to trimming and J lost 0 bases, with 14 bases between them. The CDR3 nucleotides read TGTGCCAGCTCAGCGGGCCCGACTACCTCCTACGAGCAGTACTTC. Its translation: CASSAGPTTSYEQYF.

The chain combines TRBV2 with TRBJ2-7, with TRBD1 as a possible D gene (6 bases). Per the germline V gene, CDR1 is SNHLY and CDR2 is FYNNEI. V was shortened by 6 bases and J by 2 bases, with 14 bases between the two germline ends. The CDR3 sequence is 14 residues long. This chain's CDR3 is CASRLGRGAYEQYF. CDR3 bases: TGTGCCAGCAGGTTAGGCAGGGGCGCCTACGAGCAGTACTTC.

Written as DNA, the CDR3 is TGTGCCAGCAGCGTAGCCCCGGGGATGCCTGAAGCTTTCTTT. This sequence encodes CASSVAPGMPEAFF. The chain links TRBV9 to TRBJ1-1; D not certain. V was shortened by 0 bases and J by 6 bases, with 12 bases between the two germline ends. Germline CDR1 is SGDLS and CDR2 is YYNGEE. There are 14 residues in the CDR3.

There are a few counts of this clone. The genes are TRBV9 and TRBJ2-7; the D gene is possibly TRBD1 (6 bases). The germline gives CDR1 SGDLS, CDR2 YYNGEE. Trimming stripped 4 bases from V and 3 bases from J, with 11 bases between. The CDR3 spans 13 residues. The CDR3 is CASSPGQSYEQYF. CDR3 coding DNA: TGTGCCAGCAGCCCAGGACAGAGCTACGAGCAGTACTTC.

The gene calls are TRBV5-4 and TRBJ2-7; 9 bases are a match to TRBD1. Looked up from germline, CDR1 is SGHNT and CDR2 is YYREEE (reference sequence). Trimming at V came to 5 bases and at J to 3 bases, leaving 9 bases not matched to a gene. The CDR3 covers 15 residues. The CDR3 sequence is CASSPAGQGSYEQYF. The CDR3 nucleotides are TGTGCCAGCAGTCCGGCGGGACAGGGAAGCTACGAGCAGTACTTC.

The chain is built from TRBV5-4 and TRBJ1-1; D call uncertain. Germline lookup yields CDR1 SGHNT and CDR2 YYREEE (reference sequence). Trimming removed 0 bases from V and 0 bases from J, with 9 bases in between. The CDR3 has 15 residues. CDR3 in DNA: TGTGCCAGCAGCTTGGATCCGGGTATGAACACTGAAGCTTTCTTT. Protein: CASSLDPGMNTEAFF. Complete variable domain (other parts from reference TRBV5-4 and TRBJ1-1): ETGVTQSPTHLIKTRGQQVTLRCSSQSGHNTVSWYQQALGQGPQFIFQYYREEENGRGNFPPRFSGLQFPNYSSELNVNALELDDSALYLCASSLDPGMNTEAFFGQGTRLTVV.

The chain uses TRBV6-5 and TRBJ2-7; 8 bases fit TRBD1. Trimming at V came to 6 bases and at J to 0 bases, leaving 4 bases not matched to a gene. From germline, CDR1 is MNHEY and CDR2 SVGAGI. This CDR3 has 14 amino acids. The CDR3 sequence is CASRGDRSSYEQYF. The DNA for the CDR3 is TGTGCCAGCAGGGGGGACAGGAGCTCCTACGAGCAGTACTTC.

The rearrangement joins TRBV20-1 to TRBJ1-6; no reliable D call. Trimming stripped 4 bases from V and 8 bases from J, with 6 bases between. Germline assignment: CDR1 DFQATT and CDR2 SNEGSKA (reference sequence). CDR3 length: 11 amino acids. CDR3 coding DNA: TGCAGTGCTAATACTGATTCACCCCTCCACTTT. Translating gives CSANTDSPLHF.

The chain has TRBV10-1 and TRBJ2-6; TRBD1 matches 7 bases. Germline CDR1 and CDR2: WNHNN and SYGVQD (reference sequence). V lost 5 bases to trimming and J lost 0 bases; unmatched junction nucleotides: 7. The CDR3 is 17 residues long. CDR3 loop: CASSPLTGSSGANVLTF. The CDR3 DNA reads as TGCGCCAGCAGTCCCCTGACAGGGAGCTCTGGGGCCAACGTCCTGACTTTC.

The gene calls are TRBV7-2 and TRBJ2-1, with D perhaps TRBD2 (6 bases). Germline CDR1 is SGHTA and CDR2 is FQGNSA. Trimming stripped 5 bases from V and 9 bases from J, with 14 bases between. The CDR3 runs 13 residues. CDR3 coding DNA: TGTGCCAGCAGCCCGACTAGTGTTAGTGAGCAGTTCTTC. This translates into CASSPTSVSEQFF. The full variable domain, rest sourced from reference TRBV7-2 and TRBJ2-1, is GAGVSQSPSNKVTEKGKDVELRCDPISGHTALYWYRQSLGQGLEFLIYFQGNSAPDKSGLPSDRFSAERTGGSVSTLTIQRTQQEDSAVYLCASSPTSVSEQFFGPGTRLTVL.

The chain links TRBV27 to TRBJ2-2; D might be TRBD2 (5 bases). In germline, CDR1 is MNHEY, CDR2 SMNVEV (reference sequence). This CDR3 has 19 amino acids. The V gene lost 4 bases and the J gene lost 0 bases, with 21 bases spanning the gap. CDR3 DNA: TGTGCCAGCAGTTACCTGAGGGCGCTCAGGTTGTCGAACACCGGGGAGCTGTTTTTT. It encodes CASSYLRALRLSNTGELFF.

The chain combines TRBV28 with TRBJ2-7; 9 positions agree with TRBD1. The length of the CDR3 is 13 residues. Germline CDR1 and CDR2: MDHEN and SYDVKM. Trimming at V came to 4 bases and at J to 4 bases, leaving 2 bases not matched to a gene. The CDR3 region has the DNA TGTGCCAGCAGTTACGGACAGGGGTACGAGCAGTACTTC. Residues: CASSYGQGYEQYF.

CDR3 loop: CSVEDTGSGYEQYF. The CDR3 region has the DNA TGCAGCGTTGAAGATACAGGGTCCGGTTACGAGCAGTACTTC. The chain couples TRBV29-1 to TRBJ2-7; TRBD1 is a possible D gene (6 bases). Germline V CDR1 and CDR2: SQVTM, ANQGSEA. This CDR3 spans 14 amino acids. V lost 0 bases and J lost 4, with 13 bases in between.

CDR3 coding DNA: TGTGCCAGCAGCCCTCGTCCCGGGACAGGGGTTGGTGCCGGGGAGCTGTTTTTT. It codes for CASSPRPGTGVGAGELFF. The chain recombines TRBV7-6 with TRBJ2-2; 10 bases agree with TRBD1. The CDR3 extends over 18 amino acids. Germline CDR1 is SGHVS and CDR2 is FNYEAQ. V gave up 5 bases and J gave up 6 bases; unmatched junction bases: 15.

The J gene is TRBJ2-5, the V gene TRBV11-1; TRBD1 agrees at 9 bases. The CDR3 totals 15 residues. J was trimmed by 4 bases and V by 5 bases; bases with no gene match: 8. Germline CDR1 SGHAT, CDR2 FQDESV (reference sequence). The CDR3 nucleotides read TGTGCCAGCAGCCCTTTCCGACAGGGGGGAGAGACCCAGTACTTC. Amino acid sequence: CASSPFRQGGETQYF.

This clone was recorded once. V is TRBV5-1 and J is TRBJ2-5; the D gene is possibly TRBD1 (6 bases). CDR3 size: 13 residues. Looked up from germline, CDR1 is SGHRS and CDR2 is YFSETQ. Trimming left V 0 bases short and J 4 bases short, with 7 bases between. The CDR3 loop reads CASSLDRVETQYF. The CDR3 nucleotides read TGCGCCAGCAGCTTGGACAGGGTAGAGACCCAGTACTTC.

The V gene is TRBV6-5, the J gene TRBJ1-6; 10 positions agree with TRBD1. CDR1 and CDR2 from the germline V gene are MNHEY and SVGAGI. The trim removed 5 bases at V and 11 bases at J, leaving 9 bases unmatched. The CDR3 consists of 15 residues. The CDR3 protein is CASSTGTGVGTPLHF. CDR3 bases: TGTGCCAGCAGTACGGGGACAGGGGTGGGGACACCCCTCCACTTT.

As regards this clone: Other DNA variants within this sample encode the same CDR3. The chain has TRBV12-5 and TRBJ1-4; 7 positions match TRBD1. V lost 1 base, J lost 7 bases, and 3 bases stayed unmatched. The CDR3 has 14 residues. The germline CDR1 and CDR2 sequences are LGHNT and FRNRAP. CDR3 coding DNA: TGTGCTAGTGGTTTGGGACAGGGCGGTGAAAAACTGTTTTTT. Translated: CASGLGQGGEKLFF.

This clone was found once. The chain recombines TRBV5-1 with TRBJ2-2; the D gene is possibly TRBD1 (5 bases). The CDR3 is made up of 14 amino acids. Germline values: CDR1 SGHRS, CDR2 YFSETQ. Trimming took 10 bases from V and 0 from J, leaving 13 bases between them. This CDR3 reads CASQGSSNTGELFF. The CDR3 coding sequence is TGCGCCTCTCAGGGATCCTCGAACACCGGGGAGCTGTTTTTT.

This chain connects TRBV6-5 to TRBJ1-2; no definite D call. The V end lost 2 bases, the J end lost 2 bases, and 15 bases lay between the germline ends. The germline CDR1 and CDR2 sequences are MNHEY and SVGAGI. The CDR3 is 16 residues long. In DNA form, the CDR3 reads TGTGCCAGCAGTTACGTGTTTCATCGCAGGAACTATGGCTACACCTTC. Translated: CASSYVFHRRNYGYTF.

The chain has TRBV5-1 and TRBJ1-1, with unresolved D. Trimming removed 6 bases at V and 0 bases at J, with 9 bases between. The CDR3 contains 13 residues. Germline V gene lookup returns CDR1 SGHRS and CDR2 YFSETQ. The CDR3 sequence: CASTWQLNTEAFF. CDR3 coding DNA: TGCGCCAGCACCTGGCAATTGAACACTGAAGCTTTCTTT. Based on the CDR3 plus reference TRBV5-1 and TRBJ1-1, the full variable domain is KAGVTQTPRYLIKTRGQQVTLSCSPISGHRSVSWYQQTPGQGLQFLFEYFSETQRNKGNFPGRFSGRQFSNSRSEMNVSTLELGDSALYLCASTWQLNTEAFFGQGTRLTVV.

V usage is TRBV19 and J usage is TRBJ2-1, with TRBD2 identical over 14 bases. The CDR3 runs to 15 residues. Trimming at V came to 9 bases and at J to 6 bases, leaving 7 bases not matched to a gene. CDR1 is LNHDA, CDR2 SQIVND, per germline (reference sequence). The CDR3 reads CASRTGTSGGNEQFF. CDR3 in DNA: TGTGCCAGCAGGACCGGGACTAGCGGGGGCAATGAGCAGTTCTTC.

The genes are TRBV7-7 and TRBJ2-6, with a weak D call TRBD1 (6 bases). CDR3 length: 17 residues. The V end was cut by 1 base, the J end by 4 bases, with 14 bases between. Germline CDR1 reads SSHAT; CDR2 reads FNYEAQ (reference sequence). As DNA, the CDR3 is TGTGCCAGCAGCTTAGGGTTTGGGGGCTCCGGGGCCAACGTCCTGACTTTC. Its protein is CASSLGFGGSGANVLTF.

The chain links TRBV15 to TRBJ1-5; 7 bases align to TRBD1. The CDR3 runs 16 residues. CDR1 is LNHNV and CDR2 is YYDKDF in the germline V gene (reference sequence). V trimming: 0 bases; J trimming: 6 bases; junction bases outside the gene matches: 8. This CDR3 reads CATSRDRGGIGQPQHF. The CDR3 nucleotides are TGTGCCACCAGCAGAGATCGAGGGGGCATCGGTCAGCCCCAGCATTTT. Full variable domain (remainder filled in from reference TRBV15 and TRBJ1-5): DAMVIQNPRYQVTQFGKPVTLSCSQTLNHNVMYWYQQKSSQAPKLLFHYYDKDFNNEADTPDNFQSRRPNTSFCFLDIRSPGLGDTAMYLCATSRDRGGIGQPQHFGDGTRLSIL.

The chain carries TRBV4-2 and TRBJ2-7; 12 bases are a match to TRBD1. CDR1 and CDR2 from the germline V gene are LGHNA and YNFKEQ. This CDR3 spans 17 amino acids. With V trimmed by 3 bases and J by 4 bases, 10 bases remained unmatched. CDR3 sequence reads: CASSHLGGTGGIYEQYF. Here the CDR3 DNA reads TGTGCCAGCAGCCATCTCGGCGGGACAGGGGGCATTTACGAGCAGTACTTC.

V usage is TRBV5-8 and J usage is TRBJ2-7, with 8 nucleotides matching TRBD2. Germline loops: CDR1 SGHTS, CDR2 YDEGEE. The trim removed 2 bases at V and 5 bases at J, leaving 15 bases unmatched. This CDR3 is 17 amino acids long. In DNA form, the CDR3 reads TGTGCCAGCAGCTTTAAAGTGGTTCGGGAGGGCCCAGACGAGCAGTACTTC. It yields the protein CASSFKVVREGPDEQYF. The variable domain in full, completed from reference TRBV5-8 and TRBJ2-7, reads EAGVTQSPTHLIKTRGQQATLRCSPISGHTSVYWYQQALGLGLQFLLWYDEGEERNRGNFPPRFSGRQFPNYSSELNVNALELEDSALYLCASSFKVVREGPDEQYFGPGTRLTVT.

The chain joins TRBV6-5 to TRBJ2-5, with 8 positions matching TRBD2. The CDR3 length is 15 residues. Per the germline V gene, CDR1 is MNHEY and CDR2 is SVGAGI. J was trimmed by 5 bases and V by 6 bases; bases with no gene match: 11. The CDR3 is CASRFTRGGAETQYF. The CDR3 region has the DNA TGTGCCAGCAGGTTTACACGGGGGGGCGCGGAGACCCAGTACTTC.

CDR3: CASSQVQANTGELFF. CDR3 in DNA: TGCGCCAGCAGCCAAGTACAGGCGAACACCGGGGAGCTGTTTTTT. The chain uses TRBV4-1 and TRBJ2-2; possibly TRBD1 for D (5 bases). Trimming shortened V by 1 base and J by 0 bases, and 6 bases separated the two germline ends. The CDR3 extends over 15 amino acids. CDR1 and CDR2 (germline): MGHRA, YSYEKL.

The rearrangement links TRBV29-1 to TRBJ2-7, with 7 positions matching TRBD1. Germline V lookup: CDR1 SQVTM, CDR2 ANQGSEA. The CDR3 runs 14 residues. Trimming took 7 bases from V and 3 from J; bases not matched to a gene: 12. CDR3 in amino acids: CSASQGTFLYEQYF. Written as DNA, the CDR3 is TGCAGCGCGTCACAGGGGACGTTCCTCTACGAGCAGTACTTC.

The chain joins TRBV9 to TRBJ2-5; possibly TRBD1 for D (6 bases). The germline gives CDR1 SGDLS, CDR2 YYNGEE. V lost 3 bases to trimming and J lost 2 bases, with 17 bases between them. The CDR3 is 16 residues long. CDR3 nucleotide sequence: TGTGCCAGCAGCGCGAAGGGGGAATTGGGGCAAGAGACCCAGTACTTC. Its protein product is CASSAKGELGQETQYF.